This entry features one TCR beta chain sequence. Its target is unknown. This sample stems from a study of beta chain features in type 1 diabetes. General study points: Researchers report that Type 1 diabetes patients had moderately but significantly shorter TCRB CDR3s across all four CD4+ subsets.

The sequenced template was cDNA made from the entire isolated RNA. TCRdb's table, derived via immunoSEQ multiplex PCR, lists solely in-frame clones and lacks some. The sample records around 650,000 clones, about an eighth being singletons. Germline-derived CDR1 and CDR2 are SGHNT and YYREEE (reference sequence). V lost 4 bases, J lost 6 bases, and 15 bases lay in between. The CDR3 spans 14 residues. The sequenced material came from naive CD4+ T cells from blood. This rearrangement joins TRBV5-4 to TRBJ2-3, with D possibly TRBD1 on 5 matching bases. This TCR came from a young man with type 1 diabetes. CDR3 nucleotides: TGTGCCAGCAGCATCGTGACAGCCTGGGATACGCAGTATTTT. Translating gives CASSIVTAWDTQYF.